This is a list of T cell receptor beta chains from one sample in a study of CD4+ T cells in melanoma. Data came from immunoSEQ multiplex PCR; TCRdb stores just in-frame clones and leaves some out. Of 10,000 to 14,000 clones listed, roughly 66% are singletons. Sequenced input: cells from a culture (not recorded whether cultured in vitro). All receptors derive from a human donor with melanoma. Both conserved end residues are part of each CDR3. The D gene is left open where the match is weak. Size tells how often a clone was seen (once, few, many) or the class of an expanded clone, and some rows leave it out.

j_call d_call clone_size v_call cdr3_nt cdr3_aa
TRBJ2-1 - few TRBV6-1 TGTGCCAGCAGACCAGCTTTCGCCTTCAATGAGCAGTTCTTC CASRPAFAFNEQFF
TRBJ1-2 - - TRBV7-9 TGTGCCAGCAGTACTGAGCAGTTGAGAGGCTACACCTTC CASSTEQLRGYTF
TRBJ2-2 TRBD2 - TRBV28 TGTGCCAGCAGTCCAAGCGGGGAAGGTATCGGGGAGCTGTTTTTT CASSPSGEGIGELFF
TRBJ1-2 - - TRBV2 TGTGCCAGCCAAATAAATCAGAGAACCTATGGCTACACCTTC CASQINQRTYGYTF
TRBJ1-1 - few TRBV7-8 TGTGCCAGCAGCCACTCTAACACTGAAGCTTTCTTT CASSHSNTEAFF
TRBJ2-7 - - TRBV6-1 TGTGCCAGCAGGGCCCTAACAGGTATCTCCTACGAGCAGTACTTC CASRALTGISYEQYF
TRBJ1-4 - - TRBV6-5 TGTGCCAGCAGTCAGTATCCCGGTAATGAAAAACTGTTTTTT CASSQYPGNEKLFF
TRBJ1-1 - few TRBV27 TGTGCCAGCAGTTTATATACGAGGAACACTGAAGCTTTCTTT CASSLYTRNTEAFF
TRBJ1-4 - - TRBV5-1 TGCGCCAGCAGCTTGGGGGGGTCAACTAATGAAAAACTGTTTTTT CASSLGGSTNEKLFF
TRBJ2-6 TRBD2 few TRBV13 TGTGCCAGCAGCTACGGGACTAGCCCTGGGGCCAACGTCCTGACTTTC CASSYGTSPGANVLTF
TRBJ2-1 - - TRBV9 TGTGCCAGCAGCGTCGCCGGGACAAGAAATGAGCAGTTCTTC CASSVAGTRNEQFF
TRBJ2-7 - - TRBV5-6 TGTGCCAGCAGCCCGGCCCTGAGGGATTATGCGGAGCAGTACTTC CASSPALRDYAEQYF
TRBJ2-2 - - TRBV18 TGTGCCAGCTCACGGGGGCACGGCACCGGGGAGCTGTTTTTT CASSRGHGTGELFF
TRBJ2-1 - - TRBV5-4 TGTGCCAGCAGCTTGGTGACGGGGGATGAGCAGTTCTTC CASSLVTGDEQFF
TRBJ2-5 TRBD2 - TRBV5-1 TGCGCCAGCAGCTTTTCTCCGGGGGGCCAAGAGACCCAGTACTTC CASSFSPGGQETQYF
TRBJ1-4 - - TRBV6-5 TGTGCCAGCAGCCCCCGGGAGGGGAGCAATGAAAAACTGTTTTTT CASSPREGSNEKLFF
TRBJ2-7 - - TRBV5-1 TGCGCCAGCAGCAACCTTGAGACAGGCTCCTACGAGCAGTACTTC CASSNLETGSYEQYF
TRBJ1-2 - few TRBV5-1 TGCGCCAGCAGCTTGGCCGGGGCCAGGGGAGTAGACTACACCTTC CASSLAGARGVDYTF
TRBJ1-1 - once TRBV30 TGTGCCTGGACAGAAAACATGAACACTGAAGCTTTCTTT CAWTENMNTEAFF
TRBJ1-1 - - TRBV18 TGTGCCAGCACAACACAGGGAAACACTGAAGCTTTCTTT CASTTQGNTEAFF
TRBJ2-2 TRBD2 - TRBV6-1 TGTGCCAGCAGGACTAGCGGGGCCACCGGGGAGCTGTTTTTT CASRTSGATGELFF
TRBJ1-5 TRBD1 once TRBV19 TGTGCCAGCACAGGACAGGGGGGAAATCGAGTGGTCAATCAGCCCCAGCATTTT CASTGQGGNRVVNQPQHF
TRBJ1-2 - - TRBV5-6 TGTGCCAGCAGCTCCGTGCCCGGCAGTGGCTACACCTTC CASSSVPGSGYTF
TRBJ1-5 TRBD1 - TRBV27 TGTGCCAGCAGTTTAGGCAGGGGGCCCTATCAGCCCCAGCATTTT CASSLGRGPYQPQHF
TRBJ2-1 - - TRBV18 TGTGCCAGCTCACTTGGACAGACCCCCTACAATGAGCAGTTCTTC CASSLGQTPYNEQFF
TRBJ1-3 - - TRBV18 TGTGCCAGCTCACCGGGGGACGGTGGAAACACCATATATTTT CASSPGDGGNTIYF
TRBJ2-7 TRBD1 once TRBV7-8 TGTGCCAGCAGCTTGGACGGGACAGGGAGAACCTACGAGCAGTACTTC CASSLDGTGRTYEQYF
TRBJ2-2 TRBD2 - TRBV10-1 TGCGCCAGCAGTGACCCTTCGTGGACTAGCGGGGGCCTGAACACCGGGGAGCTGTTTTTT CASSDPSWTSGGLNTGELFF
TRBJ1-6 - once TRBV9 TGTGCCAGCAGCGTATCAGGTATCGGGCCGAATTCACCCCTCCACTTT CASSVSGIGPNSPLHF
TRBJ1-2 TRBD1 - TRBV4-2 TGTGCCAGCAGCACTCGACAGGGTGAGAGGGGTTTAGGCTATGGCTACACCTTC CASSTRQGERGLGYGYTF
TRBJ2-7 - - TRBV2 TGTGCCAGCAGACTACAAAAGTCCTACGAGCAGTACTTC CASRLQKSYEQYF
TRBJ2-7 - few TRBV7-3 TGTGCCAGCAGCTTCTCGGACCAGGGAGGCGAGCAGTACTTC CASSFSDQGGEQYF
TRBJ2-5 - - TRBV15 TGTGCCACCAGCAGAGATGCGGGGCAAGAGACCCAGTACTTC CATSRDAGQETQYF
TRBJ1-5 - - TRBV15 TGTGCCACCAGCAGAGCGGAGGGGTACGGGGATCAGCCCCAGCATTTT CATSRAEGYGDQPQHF